The rows below give T cell receptor beta chains drawn from one sample of a study of blood T cell repertoires in COVID-19. Clones were sequenced by immunoSEQ multiplex PCR, and TCRdb holds only the in-frame ones, with some missing. There are 200,000 to 300,000 clones in the sample; roughly four fifths occur only once, and less than 4.5% lies in the top ten. Sequencing was performed on peripheral blood. Receptor source: a man aged 50-60 years with acute or convalescent COVID-19. The CDR3 runs from the conserved cysteine through the conserved F or W. A D gene is named only where the DNA matches it firmly. Clone size is given for some rows only: seen once, a few or many times, or a class if the clone is expanded.

abundance: .
v_gene: TRBV24-1
d_gene: TRBD1
j_gene: TRBJ2-3
CDR3nt: TGTGCCACCAGTGATTTGTCTGGACAGGGGGCTTGGGATACGCAGTATTTT
CDR3aa: CATSDLSGQGAWDTQYF

abundance: .
v_gene: TRBV2
d_gene: TRBD1
j_gene: TRBJ1-6
CDR3nt: TGTGCCAGCAGCGCGGACAGGGCCCTGTATAATTCACCCCTCCACTTT
CDR3aa: CASSADRALYNSPLHF

abundance: .
v_gene: TRBV4-1
d_gene: TRBD2
j_gene: TRBJ2-7
CDR3nt: TGCGCCAGCAGCCAAGGAAGGACTAGCGGGAGAAACGAGCAGTACTTC
CDR3aa: CASSQGRTSGRNEQYF

abundance: .
v_gene: TRBV2
d_gene: .
j_gene: TRBJ1-5
CDR3nt: TGTGCCAGCAAGAATGAGGACAGAAGCAATCAGCCCCAGCATTTT
CDR3aa: CASKNEDRSNQPQHF

abundance: few
v_gene: TRBV3-1/TRBV3-2
d_gene: .
j_gene: TRBJ1-2
CDR3nt: TGTGCCAGCAGCCAAGACTACCGAAGCTATGGCTACACCTTC
CDR3aa: CASSQDYRSYGYTF

abundance: .
v_gene: TRBV15
d_gene: .
j_gene: TRBJ1-5
CDR3nt: TGTGCCACCAGCAGAGATCAGGGGACGCAGCCCCAGCATTTT
CDR3aa: CATSRDQGTQPQHF

abundance: .
v_gene: TRBV5-1
d_gene: TRBD2
j_gene: TRBJ2-5
CDR3nt: TGCGCCAGCAGCATAGCGGGAGGGGAGACCCAGTACTTC
CDR3aa: CASSIAGGETQYF

abundance: .
v_gene: TRBV27
d_gene: .
j_gene: TRBJ1-1
CDR3nt: TGTGCCAGCAGCCTAAACTGGGTGGCTCCGGGGGGCACTGAAGCTTTCTTT
CDR3aa: CASSLNWVAPGGTEAFF

abundance: .
v_gene: TRBV27
d_gene: .
j_gene: TRBJ2-7
CDR3nt: TGTGCCAGCAGGCCGCGGTGGGACACCTCCTACGAGCAGTACTTC
CDR3aa: CASRPRWDTSYEQYF

abundance: .
v_gene: TRBV3-1/TRBV3-2
d_gene: .
j_gene: TRBJ2-7
CDR3nt: TGTGCCAGCAGCCAAGAAGGGAGCTCCTACGAGCAGTACTTC
CDR3aa: CASSQEGSSYEQYF

abundance: .
v_gene: TRBV6-5
d_gene: .
j_gene: TRBJ2-3
CDR3nt: TGTGCCAGCAGCCCCGGGACTCGTCTCACAGATACGCAGTATTTT
CDR3aa: CASSPGTRLTDTQYF

abundance: .
v_gene: TRBV3-1/TRBV3-2
d_gene: TRBD2
j_gene: TRBJ2-3
CDR3nt: TGTGCCAGCAGCCAAACGGGGGGGGCCATAGATACGCAGTATTTT
CDR3aa: CASSQTGGAIDTQYF

abundance: .
v_gene: TRBV9
d_gene: TRBD2
j_gene: TRBJ2-1
CDR3nt: TGTGCCAGCAGCCGGGGGGGCCCGGAGTTCTTC
CDR3aa: CASSRGGPEFF

abundance: few
v_gene: TRBV6-1
d_gene: .
j_gene: TRBJ1-1
CDR3nt: TGTGCCAGCAGTGAAATGCCCGGGAACACTGAAGCTTTCTTT
CDR3aa: CASSEMPGNTEAFF

abundance: .
v_gene: TRBV20-1
d_gene: TRBD1
j_gene: TRBJ1-1
CDR3nt: TGCAGTGCTAGCCGGGACAGGGCTTTCTTT
CDR3aa: CSASRDRAFF

abundance: .
v_gene: TRBV3-1/TRBV3-2
d_gene: TRBD1
j_gene: TRBJ1-2
CDR3nt: TGTGCCAGCAGTCGTCAGGGGGCCGTGGATGGCTACACCTTC
CDR3aa: CASSRQGAVDGYTF

abundance: .
v_gene: TRBV6-6
d_gene: TRBD1
j_gene: TRBJ1-4
CDR3nt: TGTGCCAGCAGTTATCGGGACAGCTATGAAAAACTGTTTTTT
CDR3aa: CASSYRDSYEKLFF

abundance: once
v_gene: TRBV19
d_gene: .
j_gene: TRBJ1-3
CDR3nt: TGTGCCACCCGGACAGCTGGAAACACCATATATTTT
CDR3aa: CATRTAGNTIYF

abundance: once
v_gene: TRBV20-1
d_gene: .
j_gene: TRBJ2-5
CDR3nt: TGCAGTGCTAGTCGCAGTCAAGAGACCCAGTACTTC
CDR3aa: CSASRSQETQYF

abundance: .
v_gene: TRBV10-3
d_gene: .
j_gene: TRBJ2-6
CDR3nt: TGTGCCATCACTCCGTCTGGGGCCAACGTCCTGACTTTC
CDR3aa: CAITPSGANVLTF

abundance: .
v_gene: TRBV7-9
d_gene: TRBD1
j_gene: TRBJ1-2
CDR3nt: TGTGCCAGCAGCCGGACAGGGGGCGCGAACTATGGCTACACCTTC
CDR3aa: CASSRTGGANYGYTF

abundance: .
v_gene: TRBV7-9
d_gene: TRBD2
j_gene: TRBJ2-7
CDR3nt: TGTGCCAGCAGCCAGCGGACTAGCGATCAAGAGCAGTACTTC
CDR3aa: CASSQRTSDQEQYF

abundance: .
v_gene: TRBV3-1/TRBV3-2
d_gene: TRBD2
j_gene: TRBJ2-3
CDR3nt: TGTGCCAGCAGCCAAAAAAGGGTAGCGGGGGGCCGCACAGATACGCAGTATTTT
CDR3aa: CASSQKRVAGGRTDTQYF

abundance: .
v_gene: TRBV5-1
d_gene: .
j_gene: TRBJ2-7
CDR3nt: TGCGCCAGCAGCTTGGGAGGGCAGCCAACCTACGAGCAGTACTTC
CDR3aa: CASSLGGQPTYEQYF

abundance: once
v_gene: TRBV11-2
d_gene: .
j_gene: TRBJ1-3
CDR3nt: TGTGCCAGCAGCTTAGGAGCGGTTAGCTCTGGAAACACCATATATTTT
CDR3aa: CASSLGAVSSGNTIYF

abundance: few
v_gene: TRBV5-8
d_gene: .
j_gene: TRBJ2-5
CDR3nt: TGTGCCAGCAGCTTGGCCGGAGGCAGGCAAGAGACCCAGTACTTC
CDR3aa: CASSLAGGRQETQYF

abundance: .
v_gene: TRBV6-2/TRBV6-3
d_gene: .
j_gene: TRBJ1-3
CDR3nt: TGTGCCAGCAGTTCAGGAATCGGCTCTGGAAACACCATATATTTT
CDR3aa: CASSSGIGSGNTIYF

abundance: .
v_gene: TRBV28
d_gene: .
j_gene: TRBJ1-5
CDR3nt: TGTGCCAGCAGTTCGCGACAGGGCAATCAGCCCCAGCATTTT
CDR3aa: CASSSRQGNQPQHF

abundance: .
v_gene: TRBV24-1
d_gene: TRBD2
j_gene: TRBJ2-5
CDR3nt: TGTGCCACCAGTGGCCGACTAGCGAACCAAGAGACCCAGTACTTC
CDR3aa: CATSGRLANQETQYF

abundance: .
v_gene: TRBV4-1
d_gene: .
j_gene: TRBJ2-7
CDR3nt: TGCGCCAGCAGCCAAGTACCCAACTCCGCCACCTACGAGCAGTACTTC
CDR3aa: CASSQVPNSATYEQYF

abundance: .
v_gene: TRBV25-1
d_gene: TRBD1
j_gene: TRBJ1-1
CDR3nt: TGTGCCAGCAGCGACTCTGGACAGGGGGACACTGAAGCTTTCTTT
CDR3aa: CASSDSGQGDTEAFF

abundance: .
v_gene: TRBV5-1
d_gene: TRBD1
j_gene: TRBJ2-7
CDR3nt: TGCGCCAGCAGCCCTGGGACAGTGCGCATGGACGAGCAGTACTTC
CDR3aa: CASSPGTVRMDEQYF

abundance: .
v_gene: TRBV29-1
d_gene: TRBD1
j_gene: TRBJ2-7
CDR3nt: TGCAGCGTCGTCCCGGGACAGGGCAACGAGCAGTACTTC
CDR3aa: CSVVPGQGNEQYF

abundance: .
v_gene: TRBV19
d_gene: .
j_gene: TRBJ2-1
CDR3nt: TGTGCCAGTAGTCCGCCGGGGGTCCCCTACAATGAGCAGTTCTTC
CDR3aa: CASSPPGVPYNEQFF

abundance: .
v_gene: TRBV5-1
d_gene: TRBD1
j_gene: TRBJ1-2
CDR3nt: TGCGCCAGCAAGGCGGACAGGGGGAACTATGGCTACACCTTC
CDR3aa: CASKADRGNYGYTF

abundance: .
v_gene: TRBV11-2
d_gene: .
j_gene: TRBJ2-1
CDR3nt: TGTGCCAGCAGCCCCTGGTACAGGAGTGAGCAGTTCTTC
CDR3aa: CASSPWYRSEQFF

abundance: .
v_gene: TRBV11-1
d_gene: TRBD2
j_gene: TRBJ2-7
CDR3nt: TGTGCCAGCAGCTCCGACCCGACTAGCGGCGAGCAGTACTTC
CDR3aa: CASSSDPTSGEQYF

abundance: .
v_gene: TRBV3-1/TRBV3-2
d_gene: TRBD2
j_gene: TRBJ2-1
CDR3nt: TGTGCCAGCAGCCCACTAGCGGGATCATACAATGAGCAGTTCTTC
CDR3aa: CASSPLAGSYNEQFF

abundance: once
v_gene: TRBV27
d_gene: .
j_gene: TRBJ1-4
CDR3nt: TGTGCCAGCAGTTTTATAGGGGGACGCGAGCTAAGGGAAAAACTGTTTTTT
CDR3aa: CASSFIGGRELREKLFF

abundance: .
v_gene: TRBV5-1
d_gene: TRBD2
j_gene: TRBJ2-1
CDR3nt: TGCGCCAGCAGCCCTAGCGGGTCGAACCCCTACAATGAGCAGTTCTTC
CDR3aa: CASSPSGSNPYNEQFF

abundance: once
v_gene: TRBV5-1
d_gene: .
j_gene: TRBJ1-1
CDR3nt: TGCGCCAGCAGCTTGGGAGACAGGAGCAACACTGAAGCTTTCTTT
CDR3aa: CASSLGDRSNTEAFF

abundance: .
v_gene: TRBV7-9
d_gene: .
j_gene: TRBJ1-2
CDR3nt: TGTGCCAGCAGCTTAAATCCAGTCTATGGCTACACCTTC
CDR3aa: CASSLNPVYGYTF

abundance: .
v_gene: TRBV6-5
d_gene: .
j_gene: TRBJ1-6
CDR3nt: TGTGCCAGCAGCCCGACCGGGAATTCACCCCTCCACTTT
CDR3aa: CASSPTGNSPLHF

abundance: .
v_gene: TRBV6-5
d_gene: .
j_gene: TRBJ1-3
CDR3nt: TGTGCCAGCAGTCGAGTATTTTCTGGAAACACCATATATTTT
CDR3aa: CASSRVFSGNTIYF

abundance: .
v_gene: TRBV27
d_gene: TRBD1
j_gene: TRBJ2-7
CDR3nt: TGTGCCAGCAGTTCCGGACAGGCGTCCTACGAGCAGTACTTC
CDR3aa: CASSSGQASYEQYF

abundance: few
v_gene: TRBV2
d_gene: .
j_gene: TRBJ1-1
CDR3nt: TGTGCCGTACAGGGCACTGAAGCTTTCTTT
CDR3aa: CAVQGTEAFF

abundance: few
v_gene: TRBV7-9
d_gene: TRBD2
j_gene: TRBJ2-1
CDR3nt: TGTGCCAGCAGGAAGCGGGAGGGTGGAAATGAGCAGTTCTTC
CDR3aa: CASRKREGGNEQFF

abundance: .
v_gene: TRBV11-2
d_gene: TRBD1
j_gene: TRBJ1-2
CDR3nt: TGTGCCAGCAGCAACAGGGGGTTGAGCGGCTACACCTTC
CDR3aa: CASSNRGLSGYTF

abundance: .
v_gene: TRBV9
d_gene: TRBD1
j_gene: TRBJ2-4
CDR3nt: TGTGCCAGCAGCCCTGGACAGGGTGAAAACATTCAGTACTTC
CDR3aa: CASSPGQGENIQYF

abundance: once
v_gene: TRBV5-4
d_gene: .
j_gene: TRBJ1-1
CDR3nt: TGTGCCAGCAGCTTCCGACAGGACACTGAAGCTTTCTTT
CDR3aa: CASSFRQDTEAFF

abundance: .
v_gene: TRBV5-5
d_gene: .
j_gene: TRBJ1-2
CDR3nt: TGTGCCAGCAGCGCGTGGGAGGCAGGGTACGGCTACACCTTC
CDR3aa: CASSAWEAGYGYTF

abundance: .
v_gene: TRBV3-1/TRBV3-2
d_gene: .
j_gene: TRBJ2-3
CDR3nt: TGTGCCAGCAGCCAAGGGGGAGTTTCTAATACGCAGTATTTT
CDR3aa: CASSQGGVSNTQYF

abundance: .
v_gene: TRBV6-6
d_gene: TRBD1
j_gene: TRBJ1-2
CDR3nt: TGTGCCAGCAGCACCAGACAACAGGGGGCGGTCGGCTACACCTTC
CDR3aa: CASSTRQQGAVGYTF